This T cell receptor (beta chain) derives from a study of human T cells and chemical hapten exposure. Time point indicated: pre-sensitization, week 0. Regarding treatment: therapeutic diphenylcyclopropenone sensitization with weekly scalp DPC. The CDR3 is made up of 16 amino acids. This clonotype was found a few times. TCRdb ran MiXCR on the RACE reads and lists one entry per CDR3 protein. The data show more than 300,000 distinct CDR3 sequences, 5.1% seen once. The sequenced sample was whole blood, obtained in connection with sensitization to the hapten diphenylcyclopropenone (DPC). The chain links TRBV21-1 to TRBJ1-3. TRBV21-1 is assigned pseudogene status. The sequence derives from a woman aged 45-60 years with alopecia areata. Some clones in this sample may be carry-over from other donors' samples. DNA for the CDR3: TGTGCCAGCAGCAAAGTGTGCGAGATCTCTGGAAACACCATATATTTT. This codes for CASSKVCEISGNTIYF.